This is a list of T cell receptor beta chains from one sample in a study of T-cell reconstitution after alpha-beta-depleted transplantation in children. TCRdb re-called the PCR reads through MiXCR, storing one row per CDR3 protein. The sample records over 300,000 distinct CDR3 sequences, over 9% being singletons. The starting material was PBMCs from the stem cell graft donor, obtained from the stem cell graft. Every receptor here comes from a human donor who donated a stem cell graft to a child with acute lymphoblastic leukemia. Both conserved end residues are part of each CDR3. D genes are given only for firm matches. Clone size is stated in some rows and not others, as once, few, many or a class when expanded.

d_gene: -
j_gene: TRBJ2-1
abundance: few
v_gene: TRBV4-3
CDR3nt: TGCGCCAGCAGCCCCCCTGGGGGAGCGGTCAATGAGCAGTTCTTC
CDR3aa: CASSPPGGAVNEQFF

d_gene: TRBD1
j_gene: TRBJ2-7
abundance: many
v_gene: TRBV11-1
CDR3nt: TGTGCCAGCAGCCTACGTCCCGGGACAGGGGTCTACGAGCAGTACTTC
CDR3aa: CASSLRPGTGVYEQYF

d_gene: -
j_gene: TRBJ2-2
abundance: few
v_gene: TRBV28
CDR3nt: TGTGCCAGCAGTTTTGGTGGGGCGAACACCGGGGAGCTGTTTTTT
CDR3aa: CASSFGGANTGELFF

d_gene: -
j_gene: TRBJ1-1
abundance: many
v_gene: TRBV4-2
CDR3nt: TGTGCCAGCAGCCAAGGGGGTAACACTGAAGCTTTCTTT
CDR3aa: CASSQGGNTEAFF

d_gene: -
j_gene: TRBJ1-1
abundance: many
v_gene: TRBV27
CDR3nt: TGTGCCAGCAGTTCTGCAAGGTGGGCCATGAACACTGAAGCTTTCTTT
CDR3aa: CASSSARWAMNTEAFF

d_gene: TRBD2
j_gene: TRBJ2-7
abundance: -
v_gene: TRBV4-3
CDR3nt: TGCGCCAGCAGCCAAGAGAGGAGCGGGAGGGGCTACGAGCAGTACTTC
CDR3aa: CASSQERSGRGYEQYF

d_gene: -
j_gene: TRBJ1-3
abundance: few
v_gene: TRBV12-3/TRBV12-4
CDR3nt: TGTGCCAGCAGTCCTCGGGGGGTAGTGGGGAACACCATATATTTT
CDR3aa: CASSPRGVVGNTIYF

d_gene: -
j_gene: TRBJ2-7
abundance: few
v_gene: TRBV4-2
CDR3nt: TGTGCCAGCAGCCAAGAAAGCGGAGGGACCCTGAACGAGCAGTACTTC
CDR3aa: CASSQESGGTLNEQYF

d_gene: TRBD2
j_gene: TRBJ2-1
abundance: few
v_gene: TRBV11-2
CDR3nt: TGTGCCAGCAGCTTAGTCCAGGCGGGAGAGGCCAGTTCCTACAATGAGCAGTTCTTC
CDR3aa: CASSLVQAGEASSYNEQFF

d_gene: -
j_gene: TRBJ2-1
abundance: -
v_gene: TRBV7-3
CDR3nt: TGTGCCAGCAGCTTAAAAGCCAATGAGCAGTTCTTC
CDR3aa: CASSLKANEQFF

d_gene: -
j_gene: TRBJ1-5
abundance: -
v_gene: TRBV18
CDR3nt: TGTGCCAGCTCACTACAGGGTATCTGGCAGCCCCAGCATTTT
CDR3aa: CASSLQGIWQPQHF

d_gene: -
j_gene: TRBJ2-2
abundance: many
v_gene: TRBV5-5
CDR3nt: TGTGCCAGCACCCGTGCCGGGGCAAGGACCGGGGAGCTGTTTTTT
CDR3aa: CASTRAGARTGELFF

d_gene: -
j_gene: TRBJ1-1
abundance: -
v_gene: TRBV19
CDR3nt: TGTGCCAGTAGGAGGAGTTGGAACACTGAAGCTTTCTTT
CDR3aa: CASRRSWNTEAFF

d_gene: -
j_gene: TRBJ2-2
abundance: few
v_gene: TRBV2
CDR3nt: TGTGCCAGCAAGGGGGGAGGCTTGGACACCGGGGAGCTGTTTTTT
CDR3aa: CASKGGGLDTGELFF

d_gene: -
j_gene: TRBJ2-1
abundance: -
v_gene: TRBV29-1
CDR3nt: TGCAGTGCAGGCTACAATGAGCAGTTCTTC
CDR3aa: CSAGYNEQFF

d_gene: TRBD1
j_gene: TRBJ1-1
abundance: many
v_gene: TRBV5-1
CDR3nt: TGCGCCAGCAGCTGGACAGGTGGGGTCTCTGAAGCTTTCTTT
CDR3aa: CASSWTGGVSEAFF

d_gene: -
j_gene: TRBJ2-1
abundance: few
v_gene: TRBV7-8
CDR3nt: TGTGCCAGCAGCTTCGGCAGGATGACATACAATGAGCAGTTCTTC
CDR3aa: CASSFGRMTYNEQFF

d_gene: TRBD2
j_gene: TRBJ2-1
abundance: few
v_gene: TRBV5-4
CDR3nt: TGTGCCAGCAGCCTGACTAGCGGTGACAATGAGCAGTTCTTC
CDR3aa: CASSLTSGDNEQFF